This T cell receptor beta chain was recovered during a study of T-cell memory formation after mild COVID-19. Study context: Clustering of TCRs was largely donor specific. Study results and limitations: Researchers found some responding clones in pre-infection memory, a sign that cross-reactive memory joined. Among CD4+ contracting clones, most were CM and EM, and CD8+ ones EMRA.

The CDR3 consists of 18 residues. The V gene's germline CDR1 is SGHDT and CDR2 YYEEEE. V trimming: 3 bases; J trimming: 7 bases; junction bases outside the gene matches: 10. Regarding this clonotype: Its antigen is still unknown.

TCRdb fed the 5' RACE reads into MiXCR, producing one record per CDR3 protein. Here the sample spans under 85,000 distinct CDR3 sequences, about 14% being singletons. V and J are TRBV5-6 and TRBJ2-1; 16 bases line up with TRBD2. Sequencing used PBMCs or a T cell subset sorted from them (not recorded which). This receptor was obtained from an adult woman who had mild COVID-19 (a few samples of this study predate the infection). Cell type and time point are not known. CDR3 protein: CASSSPGLAGGPGNEQFF. CDR3 coding DNA: TGTGCCAGCAGCTCACCGGGACTAGCGGGGGGGCCAGGTAATGAGCAGTTCTTC.